A selection of T cell receptor beta chains follows, all from one sample in a study of molecular identifiers for immune sequencing clone quantification. TCRdb re-derived calls from the PCR reads in MiXCR, one entry per CDR3 protein. Seen here are around 460,000 distinct CDR3 sequences, roughly 23% observed once, and the top ten hold 0.7% to 1%. The sequenced sample consisted of naive CD8+ T cells from blood, with Jurkat cell RNA spiked in. The source of these receptors is a human donor in good health. Some libraries in this study had Jurkat cell RNA spiked in. Both conserved end residues are part of each CDR3. Fields, in order: clone size, D gene, J gene, V gene, CDR3 DNA, CDR3 protein. The D gene is left open where the match is weak. Clone size appears in some rows only: once, few, many, or a class for an expanded clone.

clone size: many
D gene: TRBD1
J gene: TRBJ1-5
V gene: TRBV19
CDR3 DNA: TGTGCCAGTAGTATAGTTGCAGGGGGTCAGCCCCAGCATTTT
CDR3 protein: CASSIVAGGQPQHF

clone size: many
D gene: TRBD1
J gene: TRBJ2-7
V gene: TRBV4-2
CDR3 DNA: TGTGCCAGCAGCCAAACCGGGACAGGGGGTGTATACTTC
CDR3 protein: CASSQTGTGGVYF

clone size: NA
D gene: TRBD2
J gene: TRBJ2-5
V gene: TRBV7-8
CDR3 DNA: TGTGCCAGCAGCTTAGTGGAGCGGGGGGCGCGAGAGACCCAGTACTTC
CDR3 protein: CASSLVERGARETQYF

clone size: NA
D gene: NA
J gene: TRBJ1-1
V gene: TRBV10-3
CDR3 DNA: TGTGCCATCAGTGACCGTTCAGGACAGAACACTGAAGCTTTCTTT
CDR3 protein: CAISDRSGQNTEAFF

clone size: NA
D gene: NA
J gene: TRBJ2-7
V gene: TRBV19
CDR3 DNA: TGTGCCAGTAGTATAGCGGAGTCTGCCCTCGAGCAGTACTTC
CDR3 protein: CASSIAESALEQYF

clone size: NA
D gene: TRBD1
J gene: TRBJ2-7
V gene: TRBV24-1
CDR3 DNA: TGTGCCACCAGTCCTTCAGGGGGTGATGACGAGCAGTACTTC
CDR3 protein: CATSPSGGDDEQYF

clone size: few
D gene: TRBD1
J gene: TRBJ2-2
V gene: TRBV3-1
CDR3 DNA: TGTGCCAGCAGCCAAAGAACAGGGGGCGACACCGGGGAGCTGTTTTTT
CDR3 protein: CASSQRTGGDTGELFF

clone size: NA
D gene: TRBD2
J gene: TRBJ2-3
V gene: TRBV10-2
CDR3 DNA: TGCGCCAGTTTAGCGGGAGACGAGGGTACGCAGTATTTT
CDR3 protein: CASLAGDEGTQYF

clone size: many
D gene: TRBD1
J gene: TRBJ1-5
V gene: TRBV7-9
CDR3 DNA: TGTGCCAGCGATATGGAGACAGGGGGCAGTCAGCCCCAGCATTTT
CDR3 protein: CASDMETGGSQPQHF

clone size: NA
D gene: TRBD1
J gene: TRBJ1-1
V gene: TRBV5-1
CDR3 DNA: TGCGCCAGCAGCGTGCCGGGACAGTTGAACACTGAAGCTTTCTTT
CDR3 protein: CASSVPGQLNTEAFF

clone size: NA
D gene: NA
J gene: TRBJ2-7
V gene: TRBV6-2/TRBV6-3
CDR3 DNA: TGTGCCTGCATAGGGGGGCGAATCTCCTACGAGCAGTACTTC
CDR3 protein: CACIGGRISYEQYF

clone size: NA
D gene: TRBD2
J gene: TRBJ2-3
V gene: TRBV12-3/TRBV12-4
CDR3 DNA: TGTGCCAGCAGCCTCGTGCTAGCGGGGGGGCCTTTAGATACGCAGTATTTT
CDR3 protein: CASSLVLAGGPLDTQYF

clone size: many
D gene: NA
J gene: TRBJ1-1
V gene: TRBV30
CDR3 DNA: TGTGCCTGGAGTGTAAGTACAACAATGAACACTGAAGCTTTCTTT
CDR3 protein: CAWSVSTTMNTEAFF

clone size: many
D gene: NA
J gene: TRBJ1-5
V gene: TRBV4-3
CDR3 DNA: TGCGCCAGCAGCCAAGATATGGGGGCAGGAGGCAATCAGCCCCAGCATTTT
CDR3 protein: CASSQDMGAGGNQPQHF

clone size: NA
D gene: TRBD1
J gene: TRBJ2-7
V gene: TRBV19
CDR3 DNA: TGTGCCAGTAGTAACCCCTGGACAGGCAACTACGAGCAGTACTTC
CDR3 protein: CASSNPWTGNYEQYF

clone size: many
D gene: TRBD2
J gene: TRBJ2-3
V gene: TRBV20-1
CDR3 DNA: TGCAGTGCTAGATCAAACCAACTATTGGGGGGGTATAGGGCAGATACGCAGTATTTT
CDR3 protein: CSARSNQLLGGYRADTQYF

clone size: few
D gene: TRBD2
J gene: TRBJ2-5
V gene: TRBV12-3/TRBV12-4
CDR3 DNA: TGTGCCAGCAGTTTATTCTATCGGGGGGGCCAAGAGACCCAGTACTTC
CDR3 protein: CASSLFYRGGQETQYF

clone size: many
D gene: NA
J gene: TRBJ1-2
V gene: TRBV4-3
CDR3 DNA: TGCGCCAGCAGCCCCAGGACCCACGACAGCGGACACTATGGCTACACCTTC
CDR3 protein: CASSPRTHDSGHYGYTF

clone size: NA
D gene: TRBD2
J gene: TRBJ2-3
V gene: TRBV12-3/TRBV12-4
CDR3 DNA: TGTGCCAGCAGTCCACGGGACTACGACACAGATACGCAGTATTTT
CDR3 protein: CASSPRDYDTDTQYF

clone size: NA
D gene: TRBD2
J gene: TRBJ2-2
V gene: TRBV20-1
CDR3 DNA: TGCAGTGCTAGAGCTGGGACTAGCGAGGCCGGGGAGCTGTTTTTT
CDR3 protein: CSARAGTSEAGELFF

clone size: many
D gene: TRBD2
J gene: TRBJ2-1
V gene: TRBV13
CDR3 DNA: TGTGCCAGCAGCTTATTGGGGACTAGCGGGTTTCTCCACAATGAGCAGTTCTTC
CDR3 protein: CASSLLGTSGFLHNEQFF

clone size: many
D gene: TRBD2
J gene: TRBJ2-3
V gene: TRBV12-3/TRBV12-4
CDR3 DNA: TGTGCCAGCGCCACTAGCGGGGGACACACAGATACGCAGTATTTT
CDR3 protein: CASATSGGHTDTQYF

clone size: NA
D gene: TRBD2
J gene: TRBJ2-5
V gene: TRBV2
CDR3 DNA: TGTGCCAAGAGGCGGGGGATCGAAGAGACCCAGTACTTC
CDR3 protein: CAKRRGIEETQYF

clone size: few
D gene: NA
J gene: TRBJ1-2
V gene: TRBV6-5
CDR3 DNA: TGTGCCAGCAGTTACTCCAGAACTTATGGCTACACCTTC
CDR3 protein: CASSYSRTYGYTF

clone size: many
D gene: NA
J gene: TRBJ1-1
V gene: TRBV29-1
CDR3 DNA: TGCAGCGTTGTAGGGGAGACCACTGAAGCTTTCTTT
CDR3 protein: CSVVGETTEAFF

clone size: few
D gene: NA
J gene: TRBJ2-2
V gene: TRBV20-1
CDR3 DNA: TGCAGTGCTCGGGACTGGATGACCGGGGAGCTGTTTTTT
CDR3 protein: CSARDWMTGELFF

clone size: many
D gene: NA
J gene: TRBJ1-5
V gene: TRBV30
CDR3 DNA: TGTGCCTGGGCCTGGGGGCCGGGAGGCAATCAGCCCCAGCATTTT
CDR3 protein: CAWAWGPGGNQPQHF

clone size: few
D gene: TRBD2
J gene: TRBJ2-1
V gene: TRBV6-2/TRBV6-3
CDR3 DNA: TGTGCCAGCAGAACGGGACTAGCGGGAGTGAGCTCCTACAATGAGCAGTTCTTC
CDR3 protein: CASRTGLAGVSSYNEQFF

clone size: many
D gene: NA
J gene: TRBJ1-4
V gene: TRBV7-2
CDR3 DNA: TGTGCCAGCAGCTTTTCTGGCGCAACTAATGAAAAACTGTTTTTT
CDR3 protein: CASSFSGATNEKLFF

clone size: NA
D gene: NA
J gene: TRBJ1-1
V gene: TRBV6-6
CDR3 DNA: TGTGCCAGCAGTTACCTAAAAGCCGACACTGAAGCTTTCTTT
CDR3 protein: CASSYLKADTEAFF

clone size: many
D gene: TRBD2
J gene: TRBJ2-2
V gene: TRBV5-4
CDR3 DNA: TGTGCCAGCAGCTTGGTGCAGGGAGGGACCGGGGAGCTGTTTTTT
CDR3 protein: CASSLVQGGTGELFF

clone size: NA
D gene: NA
J gene: TRBJ1-1
V gene: TRBV7-6
CDR3 DNA: TGTGCCAGCAGCCATAGGGGAGACATTGAAGCTTTCTTT
CDR3 protein: CASSHRGDIEAFF

clone size: many
D gene: NA
J gene: TRBJ1-1
V gene: TRBV9
CDR3 DNA: TGTGCCAGCAGCGTAGATACAGGGATGAACACTGAAGCTTTCTTT
CDR3 protein: CASSVDTGMNTEAFF

clone size: NA
D gene: NA
J gene: TRBJ1-1
V gene: TRBV7-2
CDR3 DNA: TGTGCCAGCAGCTTAGTGGGGGGGGGGACCACTGAAGCTTTCTTT
CDR3 protein: CASSLVGGGTTEAFF

clone size: NA
D gene: TRBD2
J gene: TRBJ2-7
V gene: TRBV14
CDR3 DNA: TGTGCCAGCAGCCAAGAGACTAGCGGGAACCACGGGCAGTACTTC
CDR3 protein: CASSQETSGNHGQYF

clone size: many
D gene: NA
J gene: TRBJ1-2
V gene: TRBV9
CDR3 DNA: TGTGCCAGCAGCCCCCAGGACCGAACTAACTATGGCTACACCTTC
CDR3 protein: CASSPQDRTNYGYTF

clone size: many
D gene: NA
J gene: TRBJ2-1
V gene: TRBV15
CDR3 DNA: TGTGCCACCAGCAGAGAGGTGGCTGACGAGCAGTTCTTC
CDR3 protein: CATSREVADEQFF

clone size: NA
D gene: NA
J gene: TRBJ2-7
V gene: TRBV19
CDR3 DNA: TGTGCCCGACTGACTCAGGGGGAGGGCTACCTCTCCTACGAGCAGTACTTC
CDR3 protein: CARLTQGEGYLSYEQYF

clone size: many
D gene: TRBD2
J gene: TRBJ2-7
V gene: TRBV7-9
CDR3 DNA: TGTGCCAGCAGCTATAGTGGGAGGGCCTACGAGCAGTACTTC
CDR3 protein: CASSYSGRAYEQYF

clone size: many
D gene: TRBD2
J gene: TRBJ2-3
V gene: TRBV20-1
CDR3 DNA: TGCAGTGCTAGGACTAGCGGGAGCCCAGATACGCAGTATTTT
CDR3 protein: CSARTSGSPDTQYF

clone size: many
D gene: NA
J gene: TRBJ2-7
V gene: TRBV29-1
CDR3 DNA: TGCAGCGTTGTCCCAGGACCCCCGCGAGGTTACGAGCAGTACTTC
CDR3 protein: CSVVPGPPRGYEQYF

clone size: few
D gene: NA
J gene: TRBJ1-2
V gene: TRBV9
CDR3 DNA: TGTGCCAGCAGCGGGCGCGGTCAGGAGATTAACTATGGCTACACCTTC
CDR3 protein: CASSGRGQEINYGYTF

clone size: few
D gene: NA
J gene: TRBJ2-5
V gene: TRBV4-3
CDR3 DNA: TGCGCCAGCAGCCAAGATCGAGGGTCAACCCAACAACAGTACTTC
CDR3 protein: CASSQDRGSTQQQYF

clone size: few
D gene: NA
J gene: TRBJ1-1
V gene: TRBV12-3/TRBV12-4
CDR3 DNA: TGTGCCAGCACCCTGGGGGGGGGGGGTACTGAAGCTTTCTTT
CDR3 protein: CASTLGGGGTEAFF